The subject of this entry is one T cell receptor beta chain. Its antigen is not identified. CDR1 is SNHLY, CDR2 FYNNEI, per germline. The CDR3 sequence is 15 residues long. J gave up 2 bases and V 6 bases, and 8 bases lay outside the gene matches. Use of 60 Vbeta and 13 Jbeta primers characterized the PCR. As handled by the study authors: Roughly 80 million unique TCR beta chains, 9.5 million to 14 million shared, were counted in a later analysis. Produced via immunoSEQ multiplex PCR; TCRdb's table is partial and in-frame only. That table is the source of V, J and clone size, and D and trimming were worked out from the DNA. The sample holds 120,000 or so clones, around 68% seen once. This sample is drawn from a study of cytomegalovirus exposure and HLA in healthy donors. Study-level findings and limits: Serostatus for CMV was the only available immune exposure information. One variant, a missense change in DCLRE1C, was linked in a later analysis to TCR beta V- and J-gene trimming. An analysis that was carried out later associated approximately 15,000 TCR beta sequences with HLA alleles at 0.05 false discovery rate.

The rearrangement links TRBV2 to TRBJ2-3, with TRBD2 matching 7 bases. The sample comprised PBMCs. The TCR was taken from a man aged 35 to 55 in good health and CMV-seropositive. The CDR3 sequence: CASRVQGGFTDTQYF. For the CDR3, the DNA is TGTGCCAGCAGGGTCCAGGGAGGGTTCACAGATACGCAGTATTTT.